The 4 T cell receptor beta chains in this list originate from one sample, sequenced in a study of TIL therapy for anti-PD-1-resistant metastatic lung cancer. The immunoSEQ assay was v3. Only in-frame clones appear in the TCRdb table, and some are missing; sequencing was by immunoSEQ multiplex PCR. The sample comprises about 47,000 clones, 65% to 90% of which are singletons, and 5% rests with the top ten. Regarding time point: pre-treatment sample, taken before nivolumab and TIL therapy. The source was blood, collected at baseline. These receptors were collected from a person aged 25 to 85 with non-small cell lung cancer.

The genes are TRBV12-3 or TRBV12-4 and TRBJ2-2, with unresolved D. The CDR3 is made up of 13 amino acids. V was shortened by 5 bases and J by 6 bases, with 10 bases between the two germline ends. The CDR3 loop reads CASSPSSAGELFF. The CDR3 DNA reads TGTGCCAGCAGTCCTTCTAGTGCCGGGGAGCTGTTTTTT.

This CDR3 reads CASSAFRGLSNQPQHF. The CDR3 nucleotides are TGTGCCAGCAGTGCCTTCAGGGGGTTAAGCAATCAGCCCCAGCATTTT. The V gene is TRBV6-1, the J gene TRBJ1-5; 7 nucleotides align to TRBD1. After removal of 4 bases from V and 1 base from J, the junction contained 7 bases not matched to a gene. Germline CDR1 MNHNS, CDR2 SASEGT. The CDR3 has 16 amino acids.

In DNA, the CDR3 is TGTGCCAGCAGCGTAGAGTCAGGGGGTACCTATAATTCACCCCTCCACTTT. Its translation: CASSVESGGTYNSPLHF. The V call is TRBV9, the J call TRBJ1-6, with 7 bases fitting TRBD1. This CDR3 contains 17 residues. The junction had 5 bases not matched to a gene; V was cut back by 0 bases and J by 2 bases. Germline CDR1 is SGDLS and CDR2 is YYNGEE. Full variable domain (rest looked up from reference TRBV9 and TRBJ1-6): DSGVTQTPKHLITATGQRVTLRCSPRSGDLSVYWYQQSLDQGLQFLIQYYNGEERAKGNILERFSAQQFPDLHSELNLSSLELGDSALYFCASSVESGGTYNSPLHFGNGTRLTVT.

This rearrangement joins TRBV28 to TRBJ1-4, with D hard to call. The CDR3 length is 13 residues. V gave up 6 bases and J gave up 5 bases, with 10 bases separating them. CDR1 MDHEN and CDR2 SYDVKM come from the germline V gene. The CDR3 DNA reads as TGTGCCAGCAGAGTGCGGAACAATGAAAAACTGTTTTTT. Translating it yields CASRVRNNEKLFF.